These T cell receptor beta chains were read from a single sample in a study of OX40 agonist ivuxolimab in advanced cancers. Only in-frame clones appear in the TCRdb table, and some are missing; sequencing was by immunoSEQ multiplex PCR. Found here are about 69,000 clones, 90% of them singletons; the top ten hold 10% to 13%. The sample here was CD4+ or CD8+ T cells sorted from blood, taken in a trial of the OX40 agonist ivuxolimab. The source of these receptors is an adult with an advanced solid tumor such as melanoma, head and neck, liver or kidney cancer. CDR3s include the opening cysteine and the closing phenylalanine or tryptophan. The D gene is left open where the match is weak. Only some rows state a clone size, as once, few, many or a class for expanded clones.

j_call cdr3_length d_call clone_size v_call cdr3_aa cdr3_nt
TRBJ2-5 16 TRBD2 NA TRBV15 CATSRDRWTSQETQYF TGTGCCACCAGCAGAGATCGGTGGACTAGTCAAGAGACCCAGTACTTC
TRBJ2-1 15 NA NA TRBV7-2 CASSLDPGLVFEQFF TGTGCCAGCAGCTTAGATCCCGGGCTAGTTTTTGAGCAGTTCTTC
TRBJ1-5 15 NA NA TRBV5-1 CASSPGTYSNQPQHF TGCGCCAGCAGCCCGGGGACCTATAGCAATCAGCCCCAGCATTTT
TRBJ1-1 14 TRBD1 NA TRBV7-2 CASSTTGGRTEAFF TGTGCCAGCAGCACAACAGGGGGAAGGACTGAAGCTTTCTTT
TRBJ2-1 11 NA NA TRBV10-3 CAISATAEQFF TGTGCCATCAGTGCGACAGCTGAGCAGTTCTTC
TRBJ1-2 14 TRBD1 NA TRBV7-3 CASSLGRGQKGYTF TGTGCCAGCAGCTTAGGCAGGGGGCAGAAGGGCTACACCTTC
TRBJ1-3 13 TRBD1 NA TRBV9 CASSYGTGDTIYF TGTGCCAGCAGCTATGGGACAGGCGACACCATATATTTT
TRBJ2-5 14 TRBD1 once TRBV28 CASHSGGWPPRQYF TGTGCCAGCCATTCAGGGGGTTGGCCCCCTCGTCAGTACTTC
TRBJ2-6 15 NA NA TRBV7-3 CASSAGGAGANVLTF TGTGCCAGCAGCGCGGGTGGGGCTGGGGCCAACGTCCTGACTTTC
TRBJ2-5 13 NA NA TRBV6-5 CASRRPSMETQYF TGTGCCAGCAGGAGACCCTCGATGGAGACCCAGTACTTC